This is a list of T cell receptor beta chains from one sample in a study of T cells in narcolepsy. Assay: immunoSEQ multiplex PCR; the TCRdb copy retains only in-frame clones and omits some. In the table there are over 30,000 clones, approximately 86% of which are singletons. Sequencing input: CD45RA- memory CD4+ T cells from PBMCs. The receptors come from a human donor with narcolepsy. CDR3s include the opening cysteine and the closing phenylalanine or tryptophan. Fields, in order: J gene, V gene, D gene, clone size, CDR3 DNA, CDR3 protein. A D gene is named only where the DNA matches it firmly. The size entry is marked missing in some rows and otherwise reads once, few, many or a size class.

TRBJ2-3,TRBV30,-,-,TGTGCCTGGAGTGTACCCACAGGGAGCACAGATACGCAGTATTTT,CAWSVPTGSTDTQYF
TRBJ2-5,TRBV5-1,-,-,TGCGCCAGCAGCTTGAGAGGGGAGACCCAGTACTTC,CASSLRGETQYF
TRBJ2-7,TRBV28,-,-,TGTGCCAGCAGTCTTTCGTATTTCGAGCAGTACTTC,CASSLSYFEQYF
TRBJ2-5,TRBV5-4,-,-,TGTGCCAGCAGGGAGACCAATCACAAGGGGGAGACCCAGTACTTC,CASRETNHKGETQYF
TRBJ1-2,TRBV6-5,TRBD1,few,TGTGCCAGCAGCCGACAGGGGGCCTCTGGCTACACCTTC,CASSRQGASGYTF
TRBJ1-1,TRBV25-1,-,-,TGTGCCAGCAGTCCGCAGGGTCGGGGCACTGAAGCTTTCTTT,CASSPQGRGTEAFF
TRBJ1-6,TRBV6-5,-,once,TGTGCCAGCAGTTACTCGAACGGGATCAGCTCACCCCTCCACTTT,CASSYSNGISSPLHF
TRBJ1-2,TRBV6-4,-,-,TGTGCCAGCAGTGAACAAGGTGGGGTTGGCTACACCTTC,CASSEQGGVGYTF
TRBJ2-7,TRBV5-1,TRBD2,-,TGCGCCAGCAGCGGTTTTACGGCGGGGGGGAAATACGAGCAGTACTTC,CASSGFTAGGKYEQYF
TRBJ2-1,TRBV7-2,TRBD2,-,TGTGCCAGCAGTTCGACTAGCGGGGGCCAGCAGTTCTTC,CASSSTSGGQQFF
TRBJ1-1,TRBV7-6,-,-,TGTGCCAGCAGCTTTACCGGTGCGGCTGAAGCTTTCTTT,CASSFTGAAEAFF
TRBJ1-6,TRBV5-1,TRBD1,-,TGCGCCAGCAGCCTCGGACAGGGTAATTCACCCCTCCACTTT,CASSLGQGNSPLHF
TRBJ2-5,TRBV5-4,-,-,TGTGCCAGCAGCTTGGACAGAAAAGAGACCCAGTACTTC,CASSLDRKETQYF
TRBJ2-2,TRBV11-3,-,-,TGTGCCAGCAGTCAGACTTCCGGGGAGCTGTTTTTT,CASSQTSGELFF
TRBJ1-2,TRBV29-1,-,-,TGCAGCGTCCGGAGGTCGGGGGGAAGCTATGGCTACACCTTC,CSVRRSGGSYGYTF
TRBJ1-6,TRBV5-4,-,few,TGTGCCAGCAGTTCTAGCCCGGATTCACCCCTCCACTTT,CASSSSPDSPLHF
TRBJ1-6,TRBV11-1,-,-,TGTGCCAGCAGCCCCTGTCAGGTAATGTTACCCTTTAATTCACCCCTCCACTTT,CASSPCQVMLPFNSPLHF
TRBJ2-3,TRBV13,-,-,TGTGCCAGCAGCAAAAAGACCACCTCAGATACGCAGTATTTT,CASSKKTTSDTQYF
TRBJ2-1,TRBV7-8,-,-,TGTGCCAGCAGCTTATCGGGGAGCAATGAGCAGTTCTTC,CASSLSGSNEQFF
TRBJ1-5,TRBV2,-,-,TGTGCCAGCAGTGATTGGTTGGGCAGGGATCAGCCCCAGCATTTT,CASSDWLGRDQPQHF
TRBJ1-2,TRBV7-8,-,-,TGTGCCAGCAGCTTAGCCCGAGGTGGGGGCTATGGCTACACCTTC,CASSLARGGGYGYTF
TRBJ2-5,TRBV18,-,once,TGTGCCAGCTCACCTGGGACCGGAGAGACCCAGTACTTC,CASSPGTGETQYF
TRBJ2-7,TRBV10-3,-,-,TGTGCCATCAGTGAAGGGGTCAGGGCCTCCTACGAGCAGTACTTC,CAISEGVRASYEQYF
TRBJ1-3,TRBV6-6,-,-,TGTGCCAGCAGTTACTCTGGAAACACCATATATTTT,CASSYSGNTIYF
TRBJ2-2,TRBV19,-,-,TGTGCCAGTAGTACACGTAGCCCTAACGGGGAGCTGTTTTTT,CASSTRSPNGELFF
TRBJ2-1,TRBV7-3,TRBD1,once,TGTGCCAGCAGCTACAGGGGCCAGAGCTCCTACAATGAGCAGTTCTTC,CASSYRGQSSYNEQFF
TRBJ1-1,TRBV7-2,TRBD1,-,TGTGCCAGCAGCTTAGTTGCAGGGGGGAGAAACACTGAAGCTTTCTTT,CASSLVAGGRNTEAFF
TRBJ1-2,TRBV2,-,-,TGTGCCAGCAGTGGGCTGACAAACTATGGCTACACCTTC,CASSGLTNYGYTF
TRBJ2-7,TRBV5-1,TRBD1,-,TGCGCCAGCAGCTTCAGGGGGCCAGGAAACGAGCAGTACTTC,CASSFRGPGNEQYF
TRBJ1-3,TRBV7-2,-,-,TGTGCCAGCAGCTTAGGAGTCAGTTCTGGAAACACCATATATTTT,CASSLGVSSGNTIYF
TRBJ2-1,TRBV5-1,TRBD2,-,TGCGCCAGCAGCTTGGTTAGCGGGGGGTTGGATGAGCAGTTCTTC,CASSLVSGGLDEQFF
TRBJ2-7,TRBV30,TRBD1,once,TGTGCCTGGAGTGTATGGGGACAGGGTAGCTCCTACGAGCAGTACTTC,CAWSVWGQGSSYEQYF
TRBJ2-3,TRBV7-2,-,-,TGTGCCAGCAGAGGTGGGGTGCCAGATACGCAGTATTTT,CASRGGVPDTQYF
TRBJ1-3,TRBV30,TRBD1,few,TGTGCCTGGAGACAGGGGACTAACACCATATATTTT,CAWRQGTNTIYF
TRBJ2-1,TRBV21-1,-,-,TGTGCCAGCAGCAACGCCAGACAGGCTCCCTACAATGAGCAGTTCTTC,CASSNARQAPYNEQFF
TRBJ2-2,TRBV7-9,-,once,TGTGCCAGCAGCTTAGGCCCTGGGAGCGGAAACACCGGGGAGCTGTTTTTT,CASSLGPGSGNTGELFF
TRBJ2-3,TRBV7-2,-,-,TGTGCCAGCAGCCAGTGGGCGGGGGCGGCAGATACGCAGTATTTT,CASSQWAGAADTQYF
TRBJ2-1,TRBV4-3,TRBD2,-,TGCGCCAGCAGCTTTGGGGGGGGTAACAATGAGCAGTTCTTC,CASSFGGGNNEQFF
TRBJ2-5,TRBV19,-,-,TGTGCCACCCTAGGGTGGCAAGAGACCCAGTACTTC,CATLGWQETQYF
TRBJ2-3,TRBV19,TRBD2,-,TGTGCCAGTAGTGAGACTAGCGGGGGGGCTGCAGATACGCAGTATTTT,CASSETSGGAADTQYF
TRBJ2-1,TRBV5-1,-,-,TGCGCCAGCAGCTCATCGGACGGGCATGAGCAGTTCTTC,CASSSSDGHEQFF
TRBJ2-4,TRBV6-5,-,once,TGTGCCAGCGAACTTACGGGACAAAACATTCAGTACTTC,CASELTGQNIQYF
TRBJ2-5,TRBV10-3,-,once,TGTGCCATCAGAGACACCTCACCGGTGGGGGAGCAGTACTTC,CAIRDTSPVGEQYF
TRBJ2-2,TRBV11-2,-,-,TGTGCCAGCAGAATACAGGAGGCCGGCGCCGGGGAGCTGTTTTTT,CASRIQEAGAGELFF
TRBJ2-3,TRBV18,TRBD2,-,TGTGCCAGCTCCTCACTAGCGGGCACAGATACGCAGTATTTT,CASSSLAGTDTQYF
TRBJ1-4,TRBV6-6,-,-,TGTGCCACAACGATTACCAGAGAAAAACTGTTTTTT,CATTITREKLFF
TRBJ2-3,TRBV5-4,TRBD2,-,TGTGCCAGCAGCCCCGGGACTAGCGGGGGAAAATCAGATACGCAGTATTTT,CASSPGTSGGKSDTQYF
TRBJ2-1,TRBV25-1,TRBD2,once,TGTGCCAGCAGTGAATATCGACTAGCTCGGAATGAGCAGTTCTTC,CASSEYRLARNEQFF
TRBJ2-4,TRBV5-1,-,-,TGCGCCAGCAGGATTCAGGGCGAAAACATTCAGTACTTC,CASRIQGENIQYF
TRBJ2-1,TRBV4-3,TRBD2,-,TGCGCCAGCAGCCAAATGAGAACTAGCGGGGGGCACAATGAGCAGTTCTTC,CASSQMRTSGGHNEQFF
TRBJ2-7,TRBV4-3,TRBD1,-,TGCGCCAGCAGCCAAGAGACAGGGGGCTTCGAGCAGTACTTC,CASSQETGGFEQYF
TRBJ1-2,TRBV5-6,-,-,TGTGCCAGCAGCTTGGCCAAGACCCGGGACGTTCGTGTTGGCTACACCTTC,CASSLAKTRDVRVGYTF
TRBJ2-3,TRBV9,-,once,TGTGCCAGCAGCGTAGCAGGGCCTCAGGGTACGCAGTATTTT,CASSVAGPQGTQYF
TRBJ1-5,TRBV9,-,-,TGTGCCAGCAGCGTAGGCCCAGGGCCTAGCAATCAGCCCCAGCATTTT,CASSVGPGPSNQPQHF
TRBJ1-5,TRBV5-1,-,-,TGCGCCAGCAGCTTGGCCGGACAGACCAATCAGCCCCAGCATTTT,CASSLAGQTNQPQHF